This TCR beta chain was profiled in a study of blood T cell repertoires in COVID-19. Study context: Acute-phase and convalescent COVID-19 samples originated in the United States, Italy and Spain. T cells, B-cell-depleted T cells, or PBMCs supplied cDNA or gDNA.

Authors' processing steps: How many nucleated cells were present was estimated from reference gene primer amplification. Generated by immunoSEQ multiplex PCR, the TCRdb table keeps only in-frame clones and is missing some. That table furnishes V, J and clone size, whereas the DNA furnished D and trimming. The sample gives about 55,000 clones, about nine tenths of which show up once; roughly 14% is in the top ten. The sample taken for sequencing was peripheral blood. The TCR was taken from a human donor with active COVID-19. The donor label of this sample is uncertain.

DNA of the CDR3: TGCGCCAGCAGCCAAGATCATAGGGAGGCGAACACTGAAGCTTTCTTT. Amino acid sequence: CASSQDHREANTEAFF. The V gene is TRBV4-3, the J gene TRBJ1-1; D uncertain. The V gene's germline CDR1 is LGHNA and CDR2 YSLEER. The CDR3 sequence is 16 residues long. V was clipped by 0 bases and J by 1 base, with 12 bases between them.